This is a list of T cell receptor beta chains from one sample in a study of somatic mutations in cytotoxic T cells in rheumatoid arthritis. TCRdb keeps only in-frame clones here, not all; method: immunoSEQ multiplex PCR. The data show 6,000 or so clones, approximately 68% seen once. The sample consisted of CD8+ T cells sorted from blood. The receptors here all came from a woman aged 50 to 60 in good health. The CDR3 runs from the conserved cysteine through the conserved F or W. The order of the fields is J gene, V gene, CDR3 protein.

>TRBJ1-4|TRBV10-3
CAISGGENEKLFF
>TRBJ1-3|TRBV5-5
CASSLGGTIYF
>TRBJ1-4|TRBV2
CASSLEGVNEKLFF
>TRBJ1-5|TRBV5-6
CASSLFSRGASNQPQHF
>TRBJ2-7|TRBV7-6
CASSLGPGVGAYEQYF
>TRBJ2-7|TRBV5-8
CASSLALTSGAYEQYF
>TRBJ2-2|TRBV6-4
CASSDSPSTGELFF
>TRBJ1-4|TRBV23-1
CASSQSTQGYEKLFF
>TRBJ1-1|TRBV7-2
CASSPKLGGDTEAFF
>TRBJ1-3|TRBV7-6
CASSPISGNTIYF
>TRBJ1-1|TRBV27
CASSSFTGWGTEAFF
>TRBJ2-1|TRBV9
CASSVSRGTYNEQFF
>TRBJ2-2|TRBV11-2
CASSSTGVVGTGELFF
>TRBJ1-5|TRBV19
CASSPLLGGGQPQHF
>TRBJ2-7|TRBV7-2
CASSLGVTGSYEQYF
>TRBJ1-5|TRBV5-1
CASSLGPGVNQPQHF
>TRBJ2-5|TRBV13
CASSPRASGGPSQETQYF
>TRBJ1-2|TRBV10-3
CATYTSASNYGYTF
>TRBJ1-1|TRBV7-3
CASSLVENTEAFF
>TRBJ2-1|TRBV14
CASSLSGGVYNEQFF
>TRBJ2-4|TRBV29-1
CSGQASGAREYF
>TRBJ2-3|TRBV5-4
CASRGGAADTQYF
>TRBJ2-4|TRBV27
CASSPSAGWDIQYF
>TRBJ2-7|TRBV7-3
CASSTSGTGDVGEQYF
>TRBJ2-1|TRBV5-1
CASSLSGAGGFDEQFF
>TRBJ1-1|TRBV6-1
CASSEGVENTEAFF
>TRBJ2-5|TRBV4-3
CASSTLGSETQYF
>TRBJ1-1|TRBV19
CASSPQANTEAFF
>TRBJ1-1|TRBV4-1
CASSQESSSTEAFF
>TRBJ1-1|TRBV6-5
CASSYKGDTEAFF
>TRBJ1-4|TRBV13
CASSEGIREGEKLFF
>TRBJ2-5|TRBV5-6
CASSRRDRGLMETQYF
>TRBJ1-1|TRBV20-1
CSARGSTEAFF
>-|TRBV9
CASSTSGGFSYEQYF
>TRBJ1-1|TRBV9
CASGPGKTEAFF
>TRBJ2-1|TRBV4-1
CASSQEQGLEQFF
>TRBJ2-2|TRBV27
CASSFVAPGSGELFF
>TRBJ2-1|TRBV4-1
CASSQVAGPIPDNEQFF
>TRBJ2-2|TRBV2
CASEGLPFQNTGELFF
>TRBJ2-7|TRBV9
CAISDPRDSYEQYF
>TRBJ1-1|TRBV7-2
CASSPVVDRANTEAFF
>TRBJ1-1|TRBV7-6
CASSSPRQGAETEAFF
>TRBJ2-7|TRBV27
CASSYSEGLEQYF
>TRBJ1-3|TRBV5-5
CASSLPGQVSGNTIYF
>TRBJ1-5|TRBV2
CASSDPQEINQPQHF
>TRBJ2-1|TRBV5-1
CASSLGGGGAVNEQFF
>TRBJ2-5|TRBV7-9
CASSPPKSRGETQYF
>TRBJ1-2|TRBV11-2
CASSGQGGYGYTF
>TRBJ2-4|TRBV5-6
CASTDGAGGAKNIQYF
>TRBJ2-3|TRBV7-9
CASSPYGGVTDTQYF
>TRBJ2-5|TRBV5-6
CASSLMNSQETQYF
>TRBJ1-4|TRBV25-1
CASSEFGRGLFF